This passage covers 17 T cell receptor beta chains from one sample sequenced in a study of long-term antiretroviral therapy in people with HIV. Investigators performed immunoSEQ version v3.0 at survey level. The protocol was immunoSEQ multiplex PCR, while the TCRdb copy is restricted to in-frame clones and leaves out a portion. The sample consists of roughly 28,000 clones, roughly nine tenths of them appearing once. Source: unsorted PBMCs, taken 3.1 years after starting antiretroviral therapy. Receptors were obtained from a man aged 18 to 29 with HIV.

This CDR3 reads CASSSLVGTGLNEQFF. The CDR3 DNA reads as TGTGCCAGCAGCTCGCTGGTTGGGACAGGACTTAATGAGCAGTTCTTC. V and J are TRBV7-8 and TRBJ2-1; 8 bases are shared with TRBD1. The V and J ends lost 4 bases and 7 bases, in that order; junction bases with no gene match: 12. CDR1 is SGHVS, CDR2 FQNEAQ, per germline. CDR3 size: 16 residues.

This chain connects TRBV29-1 to TRBJ1-1; 7 positions agree with TRBD1. CDR1 is SQVTM and CDR2 is ANQGSEA in the germline V gene. V lost 6 bases, J lost 3 bases, and 4 bases stayed unmatched. This CDR3 region has 12 residues. The CDR3 coding sequence is TGCAGCGTGTCGACAGGGTACACTGAAGCTTTCTTT. Its protein product is CSVSTGYTEAFF.

Here the CDR3 reads CASSHSDRATEAFF. Written as DNA, the CDR3 is TGTGCCAGCAGTCATTCGGACAGGGCCACTGAAGCTTTCTTT. The chain joins TRBV25-1 to TRBJ1-1; 8 bases line up with TRBD1. J gave up 4 bases and V 5 bases, and 6 bases lay outside the gene matches. Germline CDR1 reads MGHDK; CDR2 reads SYGVNS. This CDR3 has 14 residues.

This chain connects TRBV5-1 to TRBJ2-1; D might be TRBD2 (5 bases). Germline assignment: CDR1 SGHRS and CDR2 YFSETQ. The CDR3 has 16 amino acids. V was cut by 4 bases and J by 8 bases, with 22 bases left in between. The CDR3 sequence: CASSPSGGRLGDEQFF. The CDR3 DNA follows: TGCGCCAGCAGCCCTTCTGGAGGTAGATTAGGCGATGAGCAGTTCTTC.

The chain joins TRBV30 to TRBJ1-4, with D perhaps matching TRBD1 (6 bases). Trimming took off 3 bases at V and 2 bases at J, with 7 bases between the two ends. Germline loops: CDR1 GTSNPN, CDR2 SVGIG (reference sequence). The CDR3 loop spans 13 amino acids. CDR3 in DNA: TGTGCCTGGAGAGGGGGGACTAATGAAAAACTGTTTTTT. Its translation: CAWRGGTNEKLFF.

V usage is TRBV6-1 and J usage is TRBJ2-3; D perhaps matches TRBD2 (5 bases). Germline V gene sequence: CDR1 MNHNS, CDR2 SASEGT. Trimming took 6 bases from V and 4 from J, leaving 14 bases between them. The CDR3 has 14 amino acids. The CDR3 DNA sequence: TGTGCCAGCAGGCTGGACTTCGCGGCAGATACGCAGTATTTT. This codes for CASRLDFAADTQYF.

The chain recombines TRBV18 with TRBJ2-1; D may be TRBD1 (6 bases). The CDR3 runs 16 residues. V gave up 3 bases and J gave up 8 bases, with 20 bases separating them. Germline CDR1 is KGHSH and CDR2 is LQKENI. CDR3: CASSPITGRGMDEQFF. The CDR3 region has the DNA TGTGCCAGCTCACCGATCACAGGGCGCGGAATGGATGAGCAGTTCTTC.

The chain has TRBV27 and TRBJ2-1; tentatively, D is TRBD1 (5 bases). Per the germline V gene, CDR1 is MNHEY and CDR2 is SMNVEV (reference sequence). V was shortened by 4 bases and J by 0 bases, with 16 bases between the two germline ends. The CDR3 length is 17 residues. The CDR3 loop is CASSSLWGASSYNEQFF. CDR3 nucleotides: TGTGCCAGCAGTTCCCTCTGGGGCGCGAGCTCCTACAATGAGCAGTTCTTC.

J is TRBJ1-2 and V is TRBV5-1; TRBD1 aligns across 8 bases. The length of the CDR3 is 15 residues. CDR1 SGHRS and CDR2 YFSETQ come from the germline V gene. Trimming removed 7 bases from V and 0 bases from J; junction bases left unmatched: 8. The CDR3 protein is CASLPGGAANYGYTF. CDR3 nucleotides: TGCGCCAGCCTTCCAGGGGGCGCAGCTAACTATGGCTACACCTTC.

The J gene is TRBJ1-1, the V gene TRBV10-3; D is unclear. The germline CDR1 and CDR2 sequences are ENHRY and SYGVKD. This CDR3 has 15 residues. Trimming shortened V by 6 bases and J by 1 base, and 15 bases separated the two germline ends. Here the CDR3 reads CAIRGDRRGNTEAFF. CDR3 DNA: TGTGCCATCAGGGGCGACCGGCGAGGGAACACTGAAGCTTTCTTT.

This clone was counted once. The rearrangement uses TRBV5-6 and TRBJ2-7, with D possibly TRBD1 on 6 matching bases. Germline CDR1 SGHDT, CDR2 YYEEEE. This CDR3 is 14 amino acids long. Between the trimmed V and J ends, which lost 3 bases and 2 bases, there was a span of 12 bases. CDR3 in amino acids: CASSWDRDTYEQYF. The CDR3 DNA follows: TGTGCCAGCAGCTGGGACCGGGACACCTACGAGCAGTACTTC.

The rearrangement joins TRBV4-3 to TRBJ1-2, with 7 nucleotides matching TRBD1. V gave up 6 bases and J gave up 2 bases; unmatched junction bases: 6. Germline V gene lookup returns CDR1 LGHNA and CDR2 YSLEER. This CDR3 has 14 amino acids. CDR3 sequence reads: CASSPQTGNYGYTF. CDR3 nucleotide sequence: TGCGCCAGCAGTCCCCAGACAGGGAACTATGGCTACACCTTC.

The chain is built from TRBV7-9 and TRBJ2-3, with TRBD1 as a possible D gene (7 bases). The CDR3 totals 18 residues. Germline-derived CDR1 and CDR2 are SEHNR and FQNEAQ (reference sequence). V lost 1 base, J lost 2 bases, and 19 bases lay in between. The CDR3 reads CASSLGQPGGIYTDTQYF. The CDR3 DNA is TGTGCCAGCAGCTTAGGCCAGCCAGGGGGGATATACACAGATACGCAGTATTTT. Full variable domain (missing parts from reference TRBV7-9 and TRBJ2-3): DTGVSQNPRHKITKRGQNVTFRCDPISEHNRLYWYRQTLGQGPEFLTYFQNEAQLEKSRLLSDRFSAERPKGSFSTLEIQRTEQGDSAMYLCASSLGQPGGIYTDTQYFGPGTRLTVL.

This chain joins TRBV7-9 and TRBJ2-3; no clear D. Germline V gene data show CDR1 as SEHNR and CDR2 as FQNEAQ (reference sequence). The V end was cut by 3 bases, the J end by 3 bases, with 4 bases between. The CDR3 contains 12 residues. The chain's CDR3 is CASSFGTDTQYF. For the CDR3, the DNA is TGTGCCAGCAGCTTTGGGACAGATACGCAGTATTTT.

The chain is built from TRBV9 and TRBJ2-7; D not resolved. Germline V gives CDR1 SGDLS, CDR2 YYNGEE. Trimming shortened V by 0 bases and J by 0 bases, and 10 bases separated the two germline ends. The CDR3 spans 15 residues. This CDR3 is CASSVVSGSSYEQYF. CDR3 DNA: TGTGCCAGCAGCGTAGTGTCAGGATCCTCCTACGAGCAGTACTTC.

This chain connects TRBV5-8 to TRBJ2-7; D gene ambiguous. With 0 bases removed from V and 0 bases from J, the gap between germline ends came to 7 bases. CDR1 is SGHTS and CDR2 is YDEGEE in the germline V gene. CDR3 size: 14 residues. CDR3 protein: CASSLEPSSYEQYF. CDR3 nucleotides: TGTGCCAGCAGCTTGGAACCAAGCTCCTACGAGCAGTACTTC. Variable domain in full (rest from reference TRBV5-8 and TRBJ2-7): EAGVTQSPTHLIKTRGQQATLRCSPISGHTSVYWYQQALGLGLQFLLWYDEGEERNRGNFPPRFSGRQFPNYSSELNVNALELEDSALYLCASSLEPSSYEQYFGPGTRLTVT.

The chain uses TRBV6-5 and TRBJ2-5, with D maybe TRBD1 (5 bases). Germline V gives CDR1 MNHEY, CDR2 SVGAGI. V was trimmed by 7 bases and J by 5 bases, leaving 5 bases between them. CDR3 length equals 10 residues. This CDR3 reads CASKGETQYF. The DNA of the CDR3 is TGTGCCAGCAAGGGGGAGACCCAGTACTTC.